This T cell receptor beta chain was identified during a study of T cells in Graves' hyperthyroidism and ophthalmopathy (dated by TCRdb to about 2019). Study-level background: Peripheral blood samples were taken at the time of initial diagnosis, prior to any treatment. The study also compared thyroid tissue and blood T-cell repertoires from a handful of Graves' hyperthyroidism patients. According to the paper, TCR Vbeta CDR3 sequencing was carried out on 135 peripheral blood samples, which came from over 40 ophthalmopathy, around 75 hyperthyroidism and about 17 progressor patients. Prospective prediction of ophthalmopathy was tested in an independent validation cohort of under 20 hyperthyroidism patients and 17 patients who later progressed to ophthalmopathy. The roughly 100 discovery patients were randomly divided into training and test sets at a 7:3 ratio. A discovery cohort of about a hundred patients, about 43 with Graves' ophthalmopathy and under 60 with stable Graves' hyperthyroidism, was used to find distinguishing TCR V-J signatures. Following sampling, methimazole starting at 30 mg daily was given to hyperthyroidism patients, and high-dose intravenous methylprednisolone was given to ophthalmopathy patients.

Moderately to severely active disease, a Clinical Activity Score of at least 3, a NOSPECS grade of at least 4, and a duration under 3 months were present in ophthalmopathy patients. Any patient with an uncontrolled infection, another autoimmune disease, pregnancy or lactation was excluded. Clinical symptoms, serum thyroxine and TRAb, thyroid ultrasound, and orbital computed tomography formed the basis for the diagnoses. PBMCs were separated from 7.5 to 10 ml of fresh peripheral blood using Ficoll-Paque density gradient centrifugation. Total RNA was extracted with Trizol reagent, and quality was checked on an Agilent 2100 Bioanalyzer. Overall results and qualifications from the work: Most expanded thyroid clonotypes (frequency above 0.001) were also detected in blood, suggesting blood repertoires may reflect thyroid immune responses. A 13 V-J signature model separated ophthalmopathy from stable hyperthyroidism, with approximately 86% sensitivity and 81% to 83% specificity in cross-validation and 80%/75% in testing. No statistical method was used to fix the sample size in advance, and group allocation was not hidden from the investigators. In validation, the model predicted progression to ophthalmopathy with approximately 69% sensitivity and 72% to 75% specificity, a median of 6.5 months before onset.

Including the terminal cysteine and phenylalanine, the CDR3 comprises 15 residues. Of all the DNA, just the CDR3 is kept, 45 bases in frame from base 1. CDR1 and CDR2, looked up from the germline V gene, are MNHEY and SVGAGI. The TCR beta CDR3 regions were amplified from RNA transcripts. For the first round of RT-PCR on the TCR CDR3, the HTBI primer set was used together with the Qiagen OneStep RT-PCR kit. Libraries were constructed in a second round of multiplex PCR, after which size selection and purification were carried out. Sequencing of the libraries was done on an Illumina HiSeq2000 using paired-end 100 bp reads. The authors' pipeline ran thus. Raw data were processed with SOAPnuke, discarding reads with adapters, uncalled bases, mean Phred below 15, or no exact constant-primer or identifier match. High-quality paired reads were merged using COPE v1.2.5, and each unique nucleotide sequence was defined as a clonotype. MiTCR v1.1 was used to align the clonotypes against IMGT TRBV, TRBD and TRBJ reference segments. The analysis was restricted to V-J combinations with a frequency above 0.0001, which together covered 99.2% of the repertoires. A TCS score was defined as the ratio of F50 (clonal expansion) to E x V (chaos), with BLOSUM62-based TCRdist applied between CDR3 peptides within each V-J. Welch's t-statistics and random forest reduced around 520 V-J features to roughly 13, which were used in a naive Bayes classifier (R e1071). The public sequencing data were trimmed at Q25 with fastp and processed into clonotypes with MiXCR by TCRdb, which kept only in-frame beta chains. One record per CDR3 amino acid sequence lists the most common genes and DNA. The V and J calls here are based on TCRdb, not the publication. The sample has approximately 570,000 distinct CDR3 sequences on record, just under 20% of them singletons. The ten largest clonotypes hold roughly 47% of the sample.

As concerns this clonotype: What antigen it recognizes has not been identified. One end of the junction is discordant with germline, which a read error may explain.

The receptor was derived from a man in his forties with Graves' ophthalmopathy. The V and J segments used are TRBV6-5 and TRBJ2-5; the D gene is not confidently resolved. Input material: blood. The nucleotides read TGTGCCAACAGTTACTCTCTCGGCTACCAAGAGACCCAGTACTTC. Its protein reads: CANSYSLGYQETQYF.